The 22 T cell receptor beta chains below were found in one sample sequenced in a study of response to subunit inactivated influenza vaccine. TCRdb re-called the RT-PCR reads with MiXCR, one entry per CDR3 protein. The sample yields under 200,000 distinct CDR3 sequences, approximately 12% seen once. Sequenced here: CD8+ T cells sorted from PBMCs, sampled about 23 months after vaccination. The receptors stem from a man between 50 and 75 years old who received an inactivated influenza vaccine.

This clonotype has only a few counts. This chain connects TRBV28 to TRBJ2-7; D is unresolved. The ends were cut back, 3 bases at V and 4 bases at J, with 13 bases in the middle. CDR3 length equals 14 residues. Germline V gene lookup returns CDR1 MDHEN and CDR2 SYDVKM. The CDR3 DNA is TGTGCCAGCAGTTTTAAATCCCCTTGGTACGAGCAGTACTTC. Translating it yields CASSFKSPWYEQYF.

The chain employs TRBV3-1 and TRBJ2-4, with D maybe TRBD2 (6 bases). The CDR3 spans 14 residues. V was pared by 8 bases and J by 2 bases, with 13 bases between. Germline CDR1 reads LGHDT; CDR2 reads YNNKEL (reference sequence). DNA for the CDR3: TGTGCCAGCTCTCGCGGGATTACCAAAAACATTCAGTACTTC. It yields the protein CASSRGITKNIQYF.

This clonotype was counted between two and nine times. V gene TRBV5-1 combines with J gene TRBJ2-3; D ambiguous. Deletions cut 3 bases from V and 2 bases from J, with 7 bases between. Germline V lookup: CDR1 SGHRS, CDR2 YFSETQ. The length of the CDR3 is 13 residues. As DNA, the CDR3 is TGCGCCAGCAGCTCCGTGGACACAGATACGCAGTATTTT. Translating it yields CASSSVDTDTQYF. Combining the CDR3 with reference TRBV5-1 and TRBJ2-3 gives the whole variable domain KAGVTQTPRYLIKTRGQQVTLSCSPISGHRSVSWYQQTPGQGLQFLFEYFSETQRNKGNFPGRFSGRQFSNSRSEMNVSTLELGDSALYLCASSSVDTDTQYFGPGTRLTVL.

This clonotype was seen more than once but under ten times. The chain employs TRBV6-4 and TRBJ2-2; the D is unclear. CDR1 MRHNA and CDR2 SNTAGT come from the germline V gene. The V end was cut by 2 bases, the J end by 3 bases, with 10 bases between. The CDR3 consists of 15 residues. CDR3 sequence: CASSDRDSHTGELFF. CDR3 bases: TGTGCCAGCAGTGACAGGGATTCGCACACCGGGGAGCTGTTTTTT.

This clonotype was found a few times. The chain combines TRBV20-1 with TRBJ2-2; D not resolved. Trimming took 3 bases from V and 3 from J, leaving 11 bases between them. The CDR3 covers 14 residues. The germline gives CDR1 DFQATT, CDR2 SNEGSKA (reference sequence). CDR3 residues: CSASQLRDTGELFF. Here the CDR3 DNA reads TGCAGTGCTAGTCAACTCCGGGACACCGGGGAGCTGTTTTTT.

The chain joins TRBV29-1 to TRBJ1-2, with TRBD1 matching 11 bases. Germline V gene sequence: CDR1 SQVTM, CDR2 ANQGSEA. The CDR3 has 12 amino acids. The ends lost 7 bases at V and 8 bases at J; junction bases unmatched: 6. Written as DNA, the CDR3 is TGCAGCGGCGGGACAGGGGGTACGGGCTACACCTTC. As protein: CSGGTGGTGYTF.

V and J are TRBV9 and TRBJ2-4; the D call may be TRBD1 or TRBD2 (5 bases each). Germline-derived CDR1 and CDR2 are SGDLS and YYNGEE. The CDR3 covers 13 residues. The V gene lost 4 bases and the J gene lost 5 bases, with 10 bases spanning the gap. This CDR3 reads CASSRGDENIQYF. As DNA, the CDR3 is TGTGCCAGCAGCAGAGGGGACGAAAACATTCAGTACTTC. Based on the CDR3 plus reference TRBV9 and TRBJ2-4, the full variable domain is DSGVTQTPKHLITATGQRVTLRCSPRSGDLSVYWYQQSLDQGLQFLIQYYNGEERAKGNILERFSAQQFPDLHSELNLSSLELGDSALYFCASSRGDENIQYFGAGTRLSVL.

This clonotype was observed a handful of times. The V call is TRBV25-1, the J call TRBJ2-7, with a tentative D call TRBD2 (5 bases). The CDR3 extends over 12 amino acids. V gave up 2 bases and J gave up 4 bases, with 6 bases separating them. Looked up from germline, CDR1 is MGHDK and CDR2 is SYGVNS. The DNA of the CDR3 is TGTGCCAGCAGTGAAAGCGGTTACGAGCAGTACTTC. It translates to CASSESGYEQYF.

This clonotype appeared many times. V usage is TRBV4-3 and J usage is TRBJ2-4; D is unresolved. V lost 0 bases, J lost 3 bases, and 18 bases lay in between. In germline, CDR1 is LGHNA, CDR2 YSLEER. The CDR3 is 18 residues long. The CDR3, as DNA: TGCGCCAGCAGCCAAGATCTTCTAGTGGGGATAGGCAAAAACATTCAGTACTTC. Amino acid sequence: CASSQDLLVGIGKNIQYF.

The chain has TRBV10-3 and TRBJ2-2; TRBD1 might be the D (6 bases). V dropped 2 bases and J dropped 6 bases, with 13 bases sitting between them. The germline V gene encodes CDR1 ENHRY and CDR2 SYGVKD. This CDR3 spans 15 amino acids. Here the CDR3 DNA reads TGTGCCATCAGTGAGCTGGACAGTGGTCCCGGGGAGCTGTTTTTT. It codes for CAISELDSGPGELFF.

The chain combines TRBV28 with TRBJ1-5; a weak D match, TRBD1 (6 bases). CDR3 length equals 12 residues. V lost 8 bases to trimming and J lost 2 bases, with 7 bases between them. Germline loops: CDR1 MDHEN, CDR2 SYDVKM. CDR3 amino acids: CASWTGNQPQHF. Here the CDR3 DNA reads TGTGCCAGCTGGACAGGCAATCAGCCCCAGCATTTT.

This clonotype has a handful of counts. CDR3 DNA: TGCGCCAGCAGCCAAGATGGGTCGGTGAACACTGAAGCTTTCTTT. Translated, it gives CASSQDGSVNTEAFF. This chain uses TRBV4-3 with TRBJ1-1; D remains ambiguous. From germline, CDR1 is LGHNA and CDR2 YSLEER. CDR3 length: 15 amino acids. V was shortened by 0 bases and J by 0 bases, with 8 bases between the two germline ends.

This clonotype has at least ten counts. J is TRBJ1-1 and V is TRBV15; D remains unclear. The V end was cut by 5 bases, the J end by 4 bases, with 8 bases between. CDR3 length: 12 residues. Germline CDR1 LNHNV, CDR2 YYDKDF (reference sequence). The CDR3 DNA follows: TGTGCCACCAGCGAGAGGGTCACTGAAGCTTTCTTT. Translation: CATSERVTEAFF. The full variable domain, completed using reference TRBV15 and TRBJ1-1, is DAMVIQNPRYQVTQFGKPVTLSCSQTLNHNVMYWYQQKSSQAPKLLFHYYDKDFNNEADTPDNFQSRRPNTSFCFLDIRSPGLGDTAMYLCATSERVTEAFFGQGTRLTVV.

This clonotype has more than one count but fewer than ten. The rearrangement joins TRBV27 to TRBJ2-1; D possibly corresponds to TRBD2 (6 bases). Germline V gene data show CDR1 as MNHEY and CDR2 as SMNVEV (reference sequence). Trimming stripped 3 bases from V and 3 bases from J, with 18 bases between. The CDR3 loop spans 17 amino acids. In nucleotides, the CDR3 is TGTGCCAGCAGTTTGTATGAAGCGGGTGTGGACTACAATGAGCAGTTCTTC. This sequence encodes CASSLYEAGVDYNEQFF.

For the CDR3, the DNA is TGCAGTGCTAGTCTGGGCACCGGGGAGCTGTTTTTT. Translation gives CSASLGTGELFF. This sequence joins TRBV20-1 and TRBJ2-2; unclear D gene. The CDR3 has 12 amino acids. Germline lookup yields CDR1 DFQATT and CDR2 SNEGSKA (reference sequence). V lost 3 bases and J lost 4, with 6 bases in between.

This clonotype was observed a few times. The chain combines TRBV7-2 with TRBJ2-7; D is unclear. CDR3 size: 11 residues. V was trimmed by 5 bases and J by 5 bases, leaving 7 bases between them. The germline CDR1 and CDR2 sequences are SGHTA and FQGNSA. CDR3 loop: CASSGEDEQYF. As DNA, the CDR3 is TGTGCCAGCAGCGGAGAGGACGAGCAGTACTTC.

This clonotype was seen only a few times. The V gene is TRBV4-1, the J gene TRBJ1-5; TRBD1 is a possible D gene (5 bases). V shed 0 bases and J shed 5 bases, with 11 bases lying between them. The CDR3 has 15 amino acids. Germline V gene lookup returns CDR1 MGHRA and CDR2 YSYEKL. CDR3 loop: CASSQEGDSYQPQHF. CDR3 coding DNA: TGCGCCAGCAGCCAAGAGGGAGACAGCTATCAGCCCCAGCATTTT.

This clonotype was found a few times. The chain combines TRBV20-1 with TRBJ2-7; D may be TRBD2 (7 bases). The CDR3 spans 13 residues. Trimming stripped 4 bases from V and 5 bases from J, with 15 bases between. Germline assignment: CDR1 DFQATT and CDR2 SNEGSKA (reference sequence). The CDR3 DNA sequence: TGCAGTGCTACAAAGGGGGGGCCAGACGAGCAGTACTTC. It translates to CSATKGGPDEQYF.

V is TRBV20-1 and J is TRBJ2-7; TRBD2 is a possible D gene (5 bases). V was pared by 2 bases and J by 0 bases, with 8 bases between. CDR3 length equals 13 residues. Germline V gene data show CDR1 as DFQATT and CDR2 as SNEGSKA (reference sequence). The CDR3 sequence is CSARPAVSYEQYF. As DNA, the CDR3 is TGCAGTGCTAGACCAGCGGTCTCCTACGAGCAGTACTTC.

This clonotype was counted a few times. The rearrangement uses TRBV29-1 and TRBJ2-7; D unresolved. CDR3 size: 11 residues. Germline CDR1 and CDR2: SQVTM and ANQGSEA. The V end was cut by 5 bases, the J end by 3 bases, with 8 bases between. The CDR3 loop reads CSVLDSYEQYF. The CDR3, as DNA: TGCAGCGTTCTAGATAGCTACGAGCAGTACTTC.

The chain couples TRBV13 to TRBJ2-3; D uncertain. CDR3 size: 14 residues. Trimming took 4 bases from V and 1 from J, leaving 9 bases between them. CDR1 is PRHDT and CDR2 is FYEKMQ in the germline V gene (reference sequence). This chain's CDR3 is CASSSSPGTDTQYF. The CDR3 DNA sequence: TGTGCCAGCAGCTCCTCCCCCGGCACAGATACGCAGTATTTT.

The chain couples TRBV9 to TRBJ2-7; 8 nucleotides align to TRBD1. V lost 2 bases to trimming and J lost 4 bases; unmatched junction nucleotides: 2. Germline CDR1 and CDR2: SGDLS and YYNGEE. The CDR3 loop spans 13 amino acids. For the CDR3, the DNA is TGTGCCAGCAGCGTGGGGGACAGGTACGAGCAGTACTTC. Protein product: CASSVGDRYEQYF.